This TCR beta chain was sequenced for a study of shared clonotypes between healthy human individuals. Whole-study findings and limits: Sampling covered blood only; tissue repertoires likely differ. Relative to clonotypes present in all four donors, those not shared had lower generation probabilities. Genetic and exposure-history diversity was limited by the few donors. Memory subsets had estimated richness that was generally smaller than that of naive subsets.

About this clone: What it recognizes is unknown.

Per germline, CDR1 SGHNT and CDR2 YYREEE (reference sequence). The length of the CDR3 is 16 residues. V trimming: 4 bases; J trimming: 0 bases; junction bases outside the gene matches: 4. Only in-frame clones appear in the TCRdb table, and some are missing; sequencing was by immunoSEQ multiplex PCR. In the table there are 2 million to 3 million clones, 93% of which are singletons. The chain uses TRBV5-4 and TRBJ2-3; 11 nucleotides line up with TRBD2. Sequenced material: naive CD4+ T cells from PBMCs. Noted subset: CD45RA+ positively selected. The TCR originated in a young man in good health. Some clones in this sample may be carry-over from other donors' samples. CDR3 sequence: CASSITSGGSTDTQYF. In nucleotides, the CDR3 is TGTGCCAGCAGCATAACTAGCGGGGGAAGCACAGATACGCAGTATTTT. Full variable domain (remainder filled in from reference TRBV5-4 and TRBJ2-3): ETGVTQSPTHLIKTRGQQVTLRCSSQSGHNTVSWYQQALGQGPQFIFQYYREEENGRGNFPPRFSGLQFPNYSSELNVNALELDDSALYLCASSITSGGSTDTQYFGPGTRLTVL.